The 3 T cell receptor beta chains presented below share a single source sample, sequenced in a study of early T cells in non-severe SARS-CoV-2 infection. TCRdb redid the calling of the 5' RACE reads with MiXCR, one entry per CDR3 protein. The table includes about 38,000 distinct CDR3 sequences, less than 7% detected once. This material consisted of whole blood, taken at baseline. All receptors come from an adult who was a healthcare worker with PCR-confirmed SARS-CoV-2 infection or an uninfected control (not recorded which).

This clonotype was picked up many times. This chain connects TRBV11-2 to TRBJ1-2; possible D gene TRBD1, 5 bases. The V and J ends lost 0 bases and 4 bases respectively, with 9 bases between them. This CDR3 is 14 amino acids long. Germline CDR1 SGHAT, CDR2 FQNNGV. Here the CDR3 DNA reads TGTGCCAGCAGCTTAGACCCAGGGCCCTATGGCTACACCTTC. Translated, it gives CASSLDPGPYGYTF. Based on the CDR3 plus reference TRBV11-2 and TRBJ1-2, the full variable domain is EAGVAQSPRYKIIEKRQSVAFWCNPISGHATLYWYQQILGQGPKLLIQFQNNGVVDDSQLPKDRFSAERLKGVDSTLKIQPAKLEDSAVYLCASSLDPGPYGYTFGSGTRLTVV.

This clonotype appeared many times. The chain joins TRBV5-4 to TRBJ2-1; D not resolved. Germline CDR1 is SGHNT and CDR2 is YYREEE (reference sequence). V shed 4 bases and J shed 7 bases, with 15 bases lying between them. CDR3 length: 14 residues. Here the CDR3 reads CASSQKDVGNEQFF. As DNA, the CDR3 is TGTGCCAGCAGCCAGAAAGACGTGGGGAATGAGCAGTTCTTC.

The chain carries TRBV11-3 and TRBJ2-1; no clear D gene. There are 14 residues in the CDR3. Germline V gene sequence: CDR1 SGHNT, CDR2 YENEEA. Trimming took 1 base from V and 3 from J, leaving 7 bases between them. The CDR3 loop reads CASSLAWDYNEQFF. Written as DNA, the CDR3 is TGTGCCAGCAGCTTAGCCTGGGACTACAATGAGCAGTTCTTC. The full variable domain, its missing parts supplied by reference TRBV11-3 and TRBJ2-1, is EAGVVQSPRYKIIEKKQPVAFWCNPISGHNTLYWYLQNLGQGPELLIRYENEEAVDDSQLPKDRFSAERLKGVDSTLKIQPAELGDSAVYLCASSLAWDYNEQFFGPGTRLTVL.